This T cell receptor (beta chain) was sequenced in a study of cytomegalovirus exposure and HLA in healthy donors (dated by TCRdb to the late 2010s). Looking at the study overall: A later analysis indicated that the 110 or so validation repertoires were generated on the platform also employed for the 700 or so repertoires of the first cohort. The study was designed to test whether signatures of past pathogen exposure could be identified by cataloging public T cell receptors. In addition to the first cohort of around 670 subjects, a separate validation cohort of approximately 120 different subjects was used. To predict cytomegalovirus infection status, the study brought together high-throughput TCR immunosequencing, statistical association of individual TCRs with disease status, and machine learning. What the study reported, not specific to this receptor: In a later analysis, TCRs clustered in the first cohort were found to also tend to co-occur in the 110 or so validation repertoires, with 94% of cluster scores above 0. According to the authors, the approach could potentially be generalized to other disease states and immunological phenotypes. All 110 or so repertoires were used to score co-occurrence in the validation cohort in a later analysis, because that analysis had no HLA typing for the cohort. The study gave a list of 150 to 200 TCR beta chains associated with cytomegalovirus. While some public TCRs were present in many individuals, most TCR sequences turned up only very rarely across donors. In vitro tests confirmed that a few of the cytomegalovirus-associated TCR beta chains recognize cytomegalovirus antigens. The classifier was reported to diagnose cytomegalovirus status with high specificity and sensitivity in both the original cohort and the validation cohort.

Libraries came from the immunoSEQ multiplex PCR assay. In the authors' own workflow: A statistical classification framework was built for diagnosing cytomegalovirus status from the catalog of TCR beta chain sequences. The table comes from immuneACCESS by way of TCRdb, which keeps in-frame sequences with V and J called. Part of the clones is missing from these tables; in studies checked, under half for an unresolved V gene and the rest for unknown reasons. The D gene and trimming were derived from the DNA, and the V and J assignments and clone size from that table. The table for this sample lists over 200,000 clones; about 91% of them were counted only once. The ten top clones hold 2.9% of the sample. Separate from the approximately 700-subject first cohort, the validation cohort of more than 90 subjects was the group to which the donors belonged. A few counts support this clone. Its antigen is unknown. Base qualities are missing; no much larger clone stands one base away.

Reading from cysteine to phenylalanine, the CDR3 counts 15 amino acids. Only CDR3 DNA remains: 45 bases, in frame from the first base. The germline V gene sets CDR1 to MNHNS and CDR2 to SASEGT. At the junction V is shortened by 7 bases and J by 0 bases; bases outside the gene matches: 3. The sample was PBMCs. Recombination linked TRBV6-1 to TRBJ2-1; the central 10 bases match TRBD2. This TCR came from a woman aged 18-35 years in good health and CMV-seronegative. This receptor has the CDR3 CASIGLADSYNEQFF. The nucleotides read TGTGCCAGCATTGGACTAGCGGACTCCTACAATGAGCAGTTCTTC.